This is a list of T cell receptor beta chains from one sample in a study of blood T cells in healthy people across ages. MiXCR was run by TCRdb on the 5' RACE reads, yielding one entry per CDR3 protein. The sample includes 550,000 to 650,000 distinct CDR3 sequences, roughly a quarter of them seen just once. The same sample was also studied in work on T cells of mothers and their children.

Sequencing input: blood. The receptor set was obtained from a boy between 2 and 10 years old in good health. The CDR3 runs from the conserved cysteine through the conserved F or W. The D gene is left open where the match is weak.

d_call,v_call,j_call,cdr3_aa
TRBD2,TRBV11-2,TRBJ2-1,CASSLAGRLAGVDEQFF
TRBD2,TRBV7-8,TRBJ2-6,CASSFGLAGGITGANVLTF
.,TRBV29-1,TRBJ2-7,CSVEVQGSHEQYF
.,TRBV6-2/TRBV6-3,TRBJ2-1,CASSYSSGTEWVF
.,TRBV12-3/TRBV12-4,TRBJ1-2,CASTLSERARGYTF
.,TRBV12-3/TRBV12-4,.,CASSLRGRGTRSSYEQYF
TRBD2,TRBV11-3,TRBJ2-5,CASSSRLAGIQETQYF
.,TRBV2,TRBJ2-7,CASCLSIYEQYF
TRBD1,TRBV7-2,TRBJ2-3,CASSPQGAKSSQYF
TRBD2,TRBV28,.,CASSSPASGYNEQFF
.,TRBV6-5,TRBJ2-5,CASRPGLQQETQYF
TRBD1,TRBV5-5,.,CASSTAETGYEQYF
.,TRBV28,TRBJ2-1,CASTLGGTGSNEQFF
TRBD1,TRBV4-3,TRBJ2-5,CASSHRDSPQETQYF
.,TRBV25-1,TRBJ1-4,CASSELGTGGTNEKLFF
TRBD2,TRBV6-6,.,CASSHPRTRGGETQYF
.,TRBV4-1,.,CASSQEGAYEQYF
.,TRBV5-1,TRBJ2-7,CASSLGGFGAYEQYF
.,TRBV3-1,.,CASSQASEQYF
.,TRBV12-3/TRBV12-4,TRBJ2-2,CASSFRGAGTGELFF
.,TRBV7-9,TRBJ1-4,CASSLIPTNEKLFF
TRBD2,TRBV7-2,TRBJ2-5,CASSLTSGREETQYF
TRBD1,TRBV18,TRBJ1-1,CASSSRDSRKAFF
TRBD1,TRBV5-1,TRBJ1-2,CASSLRQGHGYTF
.,TRBV30,TRBJ1-5,CAWSVLGGHNQPQHF
TRBD2,TRBV7-2,TRBJ2-3,CASSPSGGSRDTQYF
.,TRBV5-1,TRBJ2-3,CASSPQMPGFTDTQYF
TRBD1,TRBV18,TRBJ2-7,CASSVSQGAIGARKEQYF
.,TRBV27,TRBJ1-1,CASSPRPGATFF
TRBD2,TRBV12-3/TRBV12-4,TRBJ2-3,CASSLLQLLAGDIDTQYF
.,TRBV7-9,TRBJ1-2,CASSFHPDKNYGYTF
.,TRBV4-1,TRBJ2-3,CASSRKLLVPMLDTQYF
TRBD1,TRBV2,TRBJ2-1,CASSKQGDEQFF